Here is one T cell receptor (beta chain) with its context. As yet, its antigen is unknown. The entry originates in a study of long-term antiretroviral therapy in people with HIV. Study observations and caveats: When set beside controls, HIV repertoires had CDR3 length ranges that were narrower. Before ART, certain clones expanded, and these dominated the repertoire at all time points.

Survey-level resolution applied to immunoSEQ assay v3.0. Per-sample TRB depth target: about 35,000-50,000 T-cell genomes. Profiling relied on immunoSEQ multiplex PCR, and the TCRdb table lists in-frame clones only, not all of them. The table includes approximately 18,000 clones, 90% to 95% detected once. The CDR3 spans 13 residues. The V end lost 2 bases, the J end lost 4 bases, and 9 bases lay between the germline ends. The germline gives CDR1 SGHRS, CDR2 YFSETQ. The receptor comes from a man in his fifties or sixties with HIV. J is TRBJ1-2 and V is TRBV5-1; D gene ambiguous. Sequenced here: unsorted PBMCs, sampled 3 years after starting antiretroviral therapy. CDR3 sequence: CASSFGLGYGYTF. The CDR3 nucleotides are TGCGCCAGCAGCTTCGGACTGGGCTATGGCTACACCTTC.